This T cell receptor beta chain was documented in a study of human T cells and chemical hapten exposure. Background on the study: Among samples, TCR yields varied mainly because of small differences in pooled library volume. Findings and caveats of the study: After DPC sensitization, TCRs above 1 in 1000 frequency showed no change.

This clonotype was observed many times. Its antigen is not known. Noted time point: healthy volunteer bleed at 2 weeks. The starting material, unfractionated whole blood, was used for total RNA extraction. From germline, CDR1 is SGHNT and CDR2 YYREEE (reference sequence). The CDR3 sequence is 16 residues long. J was trimmed by 0 bases and V by 4 bases; bases with no gene match: 4. As the library was built, unique molecular identifiers were attached to individual cDNA molecules. Per the authors' pipeline: Per-sample TCR counts ranged from about 20,000 to 700,000, median roughly 87,000. TCRdb independently ran MiXCR on the RACE reads; one entry per CDR3 protein. These V and J calls derive from TCRdb rather than the authors' analysis. The profile shows roughly 130,000 distinct CDR3 sequences, around 8.2% of them singletons.

The sample comprised whole blood. The rearrangement uses TRBV5-4 and TRBJ2-4; TRBD1 agrees at 10 bases. The clonotype originates from a male donor in good health. Some clones in this sample may be carry-over from other donors' samples. CDR3 DNA sequence: TGTGCCAGCAGCCGGACAGGGGGGCTAGCCAAAAACATTCAGTACTTC. Its protein product is CASSRTGGLAKNIQYF.